This TCR beta chain was found in a study of Ad26.COV2.S vaccination and SARS-CoV-2 variants. The treatment was: 19 received Ad26.COV2.S at low or high dose, single or two shots; about five received placebo; per-sample allocation not given. Specimen acquisition occurred on day 63 following the initial vaccine or placebo injection. Study findings and constraints: Responses of T cells in total may have been underestimated by the TCR breadth and depth analyses. The breadth of spike-specific CD8+ and CD4+ T cell responses after vaccination was reportedly substantial.

This clone was picked up one time. Its antigen remains unidentified. The V gene lost 4 bases and the J gene lost 5 bases, with 12 bases spanning the gap. CDR3 size: 13 residues. Looked up from germline, CDR1 is SGHRS and CDR2 is YFSETQ. Produced via immunoSEQ multiplex PCR; TCRdb's table is partial and in-frame only. The sample yields roughly 700,000 clones, approximately 88% seen once. The sequence was collected from a person aged 18-65 years who received the Ad26.COV2.S COVID-19 vaccine or a placebo. The material was peripheral blood, obtained in a trial of Ad26.COV2.S vaccine versus placebo. This chain connects TRBV5-1 to TRBJ2-5; D remains unclear. This CDR3 is CASSPGPSETQYF. The CDR3 DNA reads as TGCGCCAGCAGCCCGGGCCCCTCCGAGACCCAGTACTTC.